Below are 7 T cell receptor beta chains sequenced from a single sample in a study of shared clonotypes between healthy human individuals. Only in-frame clones appear in the TCRdb table, and some are missing; sequencing was by immunoSEQ multiplex PCR. Altogether more than 2 million clones are present, 90% to 95% being singletons, with the ten largest covering roughly 0.13%. Sequencing was carried out using naive CD4+ T cells sorted from blood. Indicated subset: CD45RA+ positively selected. These receptors all come from a man aged 18 to 30 in good health.

The J gene is TRBJ2-3, the V gene TRBV5-6; D uncertain. Trimming removed 4 bases at V and 0 bases at J, with 9 bases between. This CDR3 has 14 residues. Germline V gene lookup returns CDR1 SGHDT and CDR2 YYEEEE. CDR3 in DNA: TGTGCCAGCAGCCCCCCGCGGAGCACAGATACGCAGTATTTT. Its translation is CASSPPRSTDTQYF. Supplemented by reference TRBV5-6 and TRBJ2-3, the full variable domain reads DAGVTQSPTHLIKTRGQQVTLRCSPKSGHDTVSWYQQALGQGPQFIFQYYEEEERQRGNFPDRFSGHQFPNYSSELNVNALLLGDSALYLCASSPPRSTDTQYFGPGTRLTVL.

The chain has TRBV19 and TRBJ2-1; the match to TRBD2 covers 8 bases. The germline gives CDR1 LNHDA, CDR2 SQIVND (reference sequence). The ends lost 4 bases at V and 8 bases at J; junction bases unmatched: 10. The CDR3 loop spans 15 amino acids. The CDR3 nucleotides are TGTGCCAGTAGTAATTGGGGACTAGGGTCTGATGAGCAGTTCTTC. This encodes CASSNWGLGSDEQFF.

To note about this clone: This sample includes further DNA sequences coding for the same CDR3. V is TRBV5-1 and J is TRBJ1-6; 10 nucleotides line up with TRBD1. The CDR3 sequence is 17 residues long. Unmatched junction bases numbered 6, after V lost 0 bases and J lost 6 bases. The germline gives CDR1 SGHRS, CDR2 YFSETQ. This CDR3 reads CASSLEGTGASNSPLHF. In DNA, the CDR3 is TGCGCCAGCAGCTTGGAAGGGACAGGGGCATCTAATTCACCCCTCCACTTT.

The chain joins TRBV25-1 to TRBJ1-2; D is undetermined. Trimming took off 1 base at V and 4 bases at J, with 4 bases between the two ends. The CDR3 totals 12 residues. Germline V gene sequence: CDR1 MGHDK, CDR2 SYGVNS. CDR3 bases: TGTGCCAGCAGTGAATTAAGCTATGGCTACACCTTC. Translated, it gives CASSELSYGYTF.

The J gene is TRBJ1-6, the V gene TRBV19; 9 nucleotides line up with TRBD1. V lost 9 bases, J lost 4 bases, and 13 bases stayed unmatched. Germline loops: CDR1 LNHDA, CDR2 SQIVND (reference sequence). The CDR3 is made up of 17 amino acids. The CDR3 here is CASSYRDRVGYNSPLHF. The CDR3 DNA follows: TGTGCCAGCTCTTACCGGGACAGGGTTGGTTATAATTCACCCCTCCACTTT.

The rearrangement joins TRBV28 to TRBJ1-2, with 10 bases fitting TRBD1. The germline CDR1 and CDR2 sequences are MDHEN and SYDVKM. V lost 5 bases, J lost 4 bases, and 7 bases stayed unmatched. This CDR3 spans 15 amino acids. The chain's CDR3 is CASSPTGTGAYGYTF. The CDR3 bases are TGTGCCAGCAGTCCAACCGGGACAGGGGCCTATGGCTACACCTTC.

This chain links TRBV6-5 with TRBJ1-5; D is uncertain. The ends were cut back, 0 bases at V and 3 bases at J, with 9 bases in the middle. The CDR3 spans 15 residues. The germline V gene has CDR1 MNHEY and CDR2 SVGAGI. CDR3 coding DNA: TGTGCCAGCAGTTACTCGAAACGGCTCAATCAGCCCCAGCATTTT. It translates to CASSYSKRLNQPQHF.